One T cell receptor beta chain is described in this entry. TCRdb re-analysed the RT-PCR reads in MiXCR, keeping a single row per CDR3 protein. The table records 650,000 to 800,000 distinct CDR3 sequences, more than 13% of them present only once. The CDR3 spans 16 residues. Trimming removed 2 bases from V and 5 bases from J; junction bases left unmatched: 7. The genes are TRBV12-3 or TRBV12-4 and TRBJ2-2; the match to TRBD1 covers 8 bases. The clonotype was recovered from a female donor in good health, serving as a healthy control. Sequencing was performed on memory CD4+ T cells from blood. This CDR3 reads CASSLRTGLKTGELFF. The DNA for the CDR3 is TGTGCCAGCAGTTTAAGGACAGGGCTGAAGACCGGGGAGCTGTTTTTT.